The present entry profiles one TCR beta chain with its context. These data originate in a study of blood T cell repertoires in COVID-19. On the study more broadly: COVID-19 samples from acute and convalescent phases originated in the United States, Italy and Spain. Sample material is recorded as cDNA or gDNA derived from T cells, B-cell-depleted T cells, or PBMCs.

V dropped 7 bases and J dropped 2; count of bases not matched to a gene: 17. This CDR3 spans 20 amino acids. The germline V gene has CDR1 SEHNR and CDR2 FQNEAQ (reference sequence). Study processing details: Reference gene primer amplification yielded estimated nucleated cell counts. TCRdb keeps only in-frame clones here, not all; method: immunoSEQ multiplex PCR. V, J and clone size reflect that table, while D and trimming were determined from the DNA. The table shows about 55,000 clones, with 85% occurring only once. This sequence was found in a human donor in a cohort sampled during active COVID-19. The specimen was peripheral blood. The rearrangement links TRBV7-9 to TRBJ2-7; the match to TRBD2 covers 16 bases. In DNA, the CDR3 is TGTGCCAGCACACCCCAACGGGGGACTAGCGGGAGGGTAGTGACCTACGAGCAGTACTTC. Its translation: CASTPQRGTSGRVVTYEQYF.